The 14 T cell receptor beta chains below come from one sample, sequenced in a study of CD8 T cells in ankylosing spondylitis. TCRdb reprocessed the 5' RACE reads via MiXCR and lists one record per CDR3 protein. The data contain approximately 200,000 distinct CDR3 sequences, 10% to 15% of them singletons. Sequencing was carried out using blood, either unsorted or a sorted T cell fraction (not recorded which). These receptors were obtained from a female donor with ankylosing spondylitis or in good health (not recorded which).

The table lists this clonotype with a few counts. The chain has TRBV20-1 and TRBJ1-2; weak D call: TRBD1 (5 bases). Trimming stripped 3 bases from V and 8 bases from J, with 16 bases between. The CDR3 runs to 13 residues. Germline V gene lookup returns CDR1 DFQATT and CDR2 SNEGSKA (reference sequence). The CDR3 sequence is CSASLISGVGYTF. CDR3 nucleotide sequence: TGCAGTGCTAGTCTGATTTCGGGGGTCGGCTACACCTTC.

This clonotype showed up many times. The V and J genes are TRBV19 and TRBJ1-1; a possible D gene is TRBD1 (5 bases). Germline assignment: CDR1 LNHDA and CDR2 SQIVND (reference sequence). The CDR3 is made up of 13 amino acids. Deletions cut 5 bases from V and 5 bases from J, with 12 bases between. CDR3 nucleotide sequence: TGTGCCAGTAGTTTGAGGGGAGATACTGAAGCTTTCTTT. Translated: CASSLRGDTEAFF. Looking up the rest from reference TRBV19 and TRBJ1-1 gives the full variable domain: DGGITQSPKYLFRKEGQNVTLSCEQNLNHDAMYWYRQDPGQGLRLIYYSQIVNDFQKGDIAEGYSVSREKKESFPLTVTSAQKNPTAFYLCASSLRGDTEAFFGQGTRLTVV.

The table lists this clonotype with a few counts. The chain combines TRBV7-2 with TRBJ1-2; D is unresolved. Germline assignment: CDR1 SGHTA and CDR2 FQGNSA. V was trimmed by 8 bases and J by 3 bases, leaving 10 bases between them. There are 12 residues in the CDR3. The CDR3 loop is CASQNRDYGYTF. In DNA form, the CDR3 reads TGTGCCAGCCAAAATAGGGACTATGGCTACACCTTC.

This clonotype was seen ten or more times. This chain uses TRBV7-2 with TRBJ1-2; D ambiguous. The V and J ends lost 6 bases and 0 bases respectively, with 8 bases between them. Germline CDR1 SGHTA, CDR2 FQGNSA. The CDR3 is made up of 13 amino acids. The CDR3 region is CASSPTSNYGYTF. In DNA form, the CDR3 reads TGTGCCAGCAGTCCTACCTCTAACTATGGCTACACCTTC.

The CDR3 DNA is TGTGCCAGCAGCTTAGTCGGCGGGACGGGCTACAATGAGCAGTTCTTC. The encoded protein is CASSLVGGTGYNEQFF. The rearrangement links TRBV7-2 to TRBJ2-1, with D possibly TRBD2 on 6 matching bases. The CDR3 loop spans 16 amino acids. Trimming left V 1 base short and J 3 bases short, with 13 bases between. The V gene's germline CDR1 is SGHTA and CDR2 FQGNSA.

To note about this clonotype: This could be a read error, since a much larger clone is one nucleotide away. This chain links TRBV20-1 with TRBJ2-5; TRBD2 matches 10 bases. The CDR3 is 14 amino acids. CDR1 is DFQATT, CDR2 SNEGSKA, per germline (reference sequence). The CDR3 here is CSTRVAGGRETQYF. DNA of the CDR3: TGCAGTACTAGAGTAGCGGGGGGAAGAGAGACCCAGTACTTC.

The chain combines TRBV11-3 with TRBJ1-1, with D uncertain. Trimming took 6 bases from V and 4 from J, leaving 9 bases between them. The CDR3 has 12 amino acids. Germline V gene data show CDR1 as SGHNT and CDR2 as YENEEA. The CDR3 DNA follows: TGTGCCAGCAGGGGCCCCTCCACTGAAGCTTTCTTT. It yields the protein CASRGPSTEAFF. The variable domain in full, with the rest retrieved from reference TRBV11-3 and TRBJ1-1, is EAGVVQSPRYKIIEKKQPVAFWCNPISGHNTLYWYLQNLGQGPELLIRYENEEAVDDSQLPKDRFSAERLKGVDSTLKIQPAELGDSAVYLCASRGPSTEAFFGQGTRLTVV.

This rearrangement joins TRBV5-6 to TRBJ2-3; possibly TRBD1 for D (6 bases). CDR3 size: 17 residues. Germline V CDR1 and CDR2: SGHDT, YYEEEE. Trimming took off 7 bases at V and 5 bases at J, with 26 bases between the two ends. The CDR3: CASGIRRQAPAQDTQYF. For the CDR3, the DNA is TGTGCCAGCGGGATTCGCCGACAGGCCCCCGCACAAGATACGCAGTATTTT.

This clonotype was observed many times. The chain has TRBV5-1 and TRBJ2-1; D unclear. CDR3 size: 13 residues. V was clipped by 5 bases and J by 2 bases, with 8 bases between them. Germline values: CDR1 SGHRS, CDR2 YFSETQ. The CDR3 region has the DNA TGCGCCAGCAGTTTTCAGGCCTACAATGAGCAGTTCTTC. This sequence encodes CASSFQAYNEQFF.

In this sample, this clonotype turned up once. This rearrangement joins TRBV20-1 to TRBJ1-2; a possible D gene is TRBD1 (5 bases). The CDR3 is made up of 13 amino acids. V lost 5 bases, J lost 4 bases, and 14 bases lay in between. The germline CDR1 and CDR2 sequences are DFQATT and SNEGSKA (reference sequence). CDR3 bases: TGCAGTGCTCAGCCGGGCAGGGTCTATGGCTACACCTTC. Translation: CSAQPGRVYGYTF.

This clonotype was seen a handful of times. The CDR3 protein is CASRSGSSEQYF. CDR3 sequence (DNA): TGTGCCAGCAGGAGCGGGAGTTCCGAGCAGTACTTC. This chain connects TRBV7-2 to TRBJ2-7, with 8 bases identical to TRBD2. In germline, CDR1 is SGHTA, CDR2 FQGNSA. J lost 6 bases, V lost 6 bases, and 4 bases had no gene match. The CDR3 consists of 12 residues.

This chain joins TRBV10-3 and TRBJ2-2, with no clear D. Germline CDR1 and CDR2: ENHRY and SYGVKD. CDR3 length: 15 amino acids. Trimming left V 8 bases short and J 1 base short, with 14 bases between. CDR3 in amino acids: CAIAASRGNTGELFF. The DNA for the CDR3 is TGTGCCATCGCCGCTAGTCGCGGGAACACCGGGGAGCTGTTTTTT.

This clonotype occurred many times. The chain uses TRBV29-1 and TRBJ2-5; D gene unclear. The CDR3 is made up of 10 amino acids. CDR1 is SQVTM and CDR2 is ANQGSEA in the germline V gene. Trimming cost V 2 bases and J 5 bases, with 3 bases left between them. The CDR3 loop is CSVERETQYF. Written as DNA, the CDR3 is TGCAGCGTTGAACGGGAGACCCAGTACTTC. Full variable domain (outside the CDR3, taken from reference TRBV29-1 and TRBJ2-5): SAVISQKPSRDICQRGTSLTIQCQVDSQVTMMFWYRQQPGQSLTLIATANQGSEATYESGFVIDKFPISRPNLTFSTLTVSNMSPEDSSIYLCSVERETQYFGPGTRLLVL.

This clonotype came up many times. The chain couples TRBV7-2 to TRBJ1-2; D unclear. This CDR3 comprises 13 residues. Germline CDR1 SGHTA, CDR2 FQGNSA. The V end lost 1 base, the J end lost 8 bases, and 11 bases lay between the germline ends. The CDR3 coding sequence is TGTGCCAGCAGCTTAGATTACAGTAAAGGCTACACCTTC. Protein product: CASSLDYSKGYTF.